This TCR beta chain was obtained from a study of blood T cell repertoires in COVID-19. Germline assignment: CDR1 SNHLY and CDR2 FYNNEI. This CDR3 spans 22 amino acids. Trimming took 9 bases from V and 4 from J; bases not matched to a gene: 31. Everyone who took part was roughly 18 to 90 years old, and they came from 20 to 25 US areas. Cohort assignment relied on participant-reported clinical history. The table came from immunoSEQ multiplex PCR; TCRdb's copy has only in-frame clones and leaves some out. The sample has roughly 150,000 clones; under 90% are singletons. This sequence originates from a woman younger than 35 who had been exposed to COVID-19. Material for sequencing was PBMCs or T cells enriched from blood (not recorded which). The rearrangement joins TRBV2 to TRBJ2-3, with TRBD2 matching over 10 bases. The DNA for the CDR3 is TGTGCCAGTAGCCATCTTATTGGACTAGCGGAAGTCTCAGGCGGATACTCAGATACGCAGTATTTT. This encodes CASSHLIGLAEVSGGYSDTQYF.